This T cell receptor (beta chain) was identified in a study of shared clonotypes between healthy human individuals. Whole-study findings and limits: Some naive CD4 clonotypes, 5% to 5.5%, turned up in common across a few donors. Rarefaction showed sorted-subset sequencing was incomplete despite large depth. Against clonotypes common to all four donors, non-shared ones had lower generation probabilities.

Comments on this clone: The antigen is unknown.

Some clones are missing from TCRdb's copy, which holds only in-frame ones; the method was immunoSEQ multiplex PCR. The sample yields more than 400,000 clones, about 96% seen once. V gave up 5 bases and J gave up 7 bases, with 16 bases separating them. CDR1 and CDR2 from the germline V gene are SGHAT and FQNNGV. The CDR3 contains 14 residues. The chain joins TRBV11-2 to TRBJ2-3; D gene unclear. The sample consisted of naive CD4+ T cells sorted from blood. Noted subset: CD45RA+ positively selected. This receptor was identified in a woman in her 30s in good health. The CDR3 bases are TGTGCCAGCAGCCCGCGCCCCTTGGGAAATACGCAGTATTTT. It yields the protein CASSPRPLGNTQYF.